This T cell receptor (beta chain) stems from a study of molecular identifiers for immune sequencing clone quantification. CDR3 length: 14 amino acids. Looked up from germline, CDR1 is SGHRS and CDR2 is YFSETQ. This clonotype was observed a handful of times. It may be a read error: a sequence one base away is much more abundant. The authors built bulk TCR libraries by previously described methods with listed TCR primers. One entry per CDR3 protein, called by TCRdb with MiXCR from the PCR reads. The profile shows under 650,000 distinct CDR3 sequences, just under 20% of them singletons. When naive CD8 T cells were sorted, they were gated as CD8+CD4-CCR7+CD45RA+.

V is TRBV5-1 and J is TRBJ1-4; no clear D. The source is a human donor in good health. Some libraries in this study had Jurkat cell RNA spiked in. The sample consisted of naive CD8+ T cells from blood, with Jurkat cell RNA spiked in. Regarding subset: FACS-sorted CD8+CD4-CCR7+CD45RA+ naive T cells. CDR3 coding DNA: TGCGCCAGCAGCCTCCGTGGAACGGATGAAAAACTGGTTTTT. This gives the protein CASSLRGTDEKLVF.